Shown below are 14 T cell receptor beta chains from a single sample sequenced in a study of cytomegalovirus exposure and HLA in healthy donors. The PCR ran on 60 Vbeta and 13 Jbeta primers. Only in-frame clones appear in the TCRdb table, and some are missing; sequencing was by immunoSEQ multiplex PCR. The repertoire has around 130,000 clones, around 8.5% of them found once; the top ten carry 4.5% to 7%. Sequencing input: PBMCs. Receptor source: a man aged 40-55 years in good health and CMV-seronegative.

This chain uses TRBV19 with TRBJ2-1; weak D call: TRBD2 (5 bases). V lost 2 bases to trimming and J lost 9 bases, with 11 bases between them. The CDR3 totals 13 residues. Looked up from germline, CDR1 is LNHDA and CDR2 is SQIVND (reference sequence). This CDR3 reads CASSIMAEGEQFF. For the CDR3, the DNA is TGTGCCAGTAGTATAATGGCCGAGGGTGAGCAGTTCTTC. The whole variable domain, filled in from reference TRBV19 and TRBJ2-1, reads DGGITQSPKYLFRKEGQNVTLSCEQNLNHDAMYWYRQDPGQGLRLIYYSQIVNDFQKGDIAEGYSVSREKKESFPLTVTSAQKNPTAFYLCASSIMAEGEQFFGPGTRLTVL.

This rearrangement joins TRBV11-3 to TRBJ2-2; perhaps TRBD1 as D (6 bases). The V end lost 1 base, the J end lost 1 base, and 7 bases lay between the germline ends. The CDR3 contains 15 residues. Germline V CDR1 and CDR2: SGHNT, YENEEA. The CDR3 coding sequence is TGTGCCAGCAGCTTAGTAGGGGGGAACACCGGGGAGCTGTTTTTT. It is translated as CASSLVGGNTGELFF.

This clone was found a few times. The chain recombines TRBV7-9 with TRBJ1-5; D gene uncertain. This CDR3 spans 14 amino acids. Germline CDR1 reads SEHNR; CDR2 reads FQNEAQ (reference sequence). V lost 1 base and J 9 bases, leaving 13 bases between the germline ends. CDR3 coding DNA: TGTGCCAGCAGCTTAGGAACAACCTCGGGGCCCCAGCATTTT. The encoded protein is CASSLGTTSGPQHF.

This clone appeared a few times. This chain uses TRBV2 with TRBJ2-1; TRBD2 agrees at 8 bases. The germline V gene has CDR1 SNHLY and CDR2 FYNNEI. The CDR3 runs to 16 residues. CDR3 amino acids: CASGVAGKSSYNEQFF. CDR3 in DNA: TGTGCTTCAGGGGTAGCGGGGAAGAGCTCCTACAATGAGCAGTTCTTC. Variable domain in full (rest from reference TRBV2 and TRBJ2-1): EPEVTQTPSHQVTQMGQEVILRCVPISNHLYFYWYRQILGQKVEFLVSFYNNEISEKSEIFDDQFSVERPDGSNFTLKIRSTKLEDSAMYFCASGVAGKSSYNEQFFGPGTRLTVL.

In DNA, the CDR3 is TGTGCCAGCAGTTTATTCCTGGGACTGTTCTATGGCTACACCTTC. It translates to CASSLFLGLFYGYTF. The V gene is TRBV28, the J gene TRBJ1-2; D possibly corresponds to TRBD1 (5 bases). The germline CDR1 and CDR2 sequences are MDHEN and SYDVKM. The CDR3 has 15 amino acids. V lost 1 base and J 4 bases, leaving 13 bases between the germline ends.

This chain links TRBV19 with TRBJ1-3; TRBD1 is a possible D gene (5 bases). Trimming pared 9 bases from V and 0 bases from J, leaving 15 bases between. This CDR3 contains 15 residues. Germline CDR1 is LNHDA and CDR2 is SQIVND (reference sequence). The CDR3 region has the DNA TGTGCCAGGCCCGTTTACAGGAGCTCTGGAAACACCATATATTTT. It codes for CARPVYRSSGNTIYF.

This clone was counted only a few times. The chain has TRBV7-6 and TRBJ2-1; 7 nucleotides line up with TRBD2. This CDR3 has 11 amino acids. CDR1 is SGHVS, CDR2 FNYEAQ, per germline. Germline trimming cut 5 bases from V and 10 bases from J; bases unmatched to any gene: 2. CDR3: CASSPGGEQFF. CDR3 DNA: TGTGCCAGCAGCCCCGGGGGGGAGCAGTTCTTC.

CDR3 nucleotide sequence: TGTGCCAGTAGTGCAGGACAGGGGGGGATCTACGAGCAGTACTTC. It codes for CASSAGQGGIYEQYF. The V and J genes are TRBV19 and TRBJ2-7, with 10 bases lining up with TRBD1. V shed 5 bases and J 3 bases; nucleotides not matched to a gene: 7. The CDR3 totals 15 residues. Germline V CDR1 and CDR2: LNHDA, SQIVND (reference sequence).

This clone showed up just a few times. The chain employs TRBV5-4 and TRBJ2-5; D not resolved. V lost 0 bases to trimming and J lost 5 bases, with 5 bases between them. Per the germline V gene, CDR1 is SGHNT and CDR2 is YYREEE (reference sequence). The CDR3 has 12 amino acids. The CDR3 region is CASSLDTETQYF. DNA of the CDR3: TGTGCCAGCAGCTTGGACACCGAGACCCAGTACTTC.

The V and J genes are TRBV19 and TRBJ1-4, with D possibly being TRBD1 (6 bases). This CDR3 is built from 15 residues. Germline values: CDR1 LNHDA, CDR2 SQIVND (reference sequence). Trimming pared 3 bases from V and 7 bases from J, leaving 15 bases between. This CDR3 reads CASSIRGQGPEKLFF. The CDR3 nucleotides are TGTGCCAGTAGTATCAGAGGGCAGGGGCCTGAAAAACTGTTTTTT.

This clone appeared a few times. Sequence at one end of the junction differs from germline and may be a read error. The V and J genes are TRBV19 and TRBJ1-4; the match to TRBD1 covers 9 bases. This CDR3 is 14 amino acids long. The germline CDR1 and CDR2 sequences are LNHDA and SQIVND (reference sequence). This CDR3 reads CASSIGQGKEKLFF. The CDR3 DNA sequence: TGTGCCAGTAGCATAGGACAGGGGAAGGAAAAACTGTTTTTT.

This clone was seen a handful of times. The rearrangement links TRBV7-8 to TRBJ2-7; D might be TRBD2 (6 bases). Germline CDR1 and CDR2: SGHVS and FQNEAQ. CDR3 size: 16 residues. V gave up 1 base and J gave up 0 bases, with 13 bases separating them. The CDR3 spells CASSLGVRGSSYEQYF. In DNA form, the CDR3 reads TGTGCCAGCAGCTTAGGGGTTCGGGGGAGCTCCTACGAGCAGTACTTC.

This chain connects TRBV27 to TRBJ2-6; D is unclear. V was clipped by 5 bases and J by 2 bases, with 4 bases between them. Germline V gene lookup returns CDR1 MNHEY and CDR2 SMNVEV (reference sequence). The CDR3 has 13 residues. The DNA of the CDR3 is TGTGCCAGCAGTCTAACTGGGGCCAACGTCCTGACTTTC. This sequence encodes CASSLTGANVLTF. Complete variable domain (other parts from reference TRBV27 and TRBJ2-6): EAQVTQNPRYLITVTGKKLTVTCSQNMNHEYMSWYRQDPGLGLRQIYYSMNVEVTDKGDVPEGYKVSRKEKRNFPLILESPSPNQTSLYFCASSLTGANVLTFGAGSRLTVL.

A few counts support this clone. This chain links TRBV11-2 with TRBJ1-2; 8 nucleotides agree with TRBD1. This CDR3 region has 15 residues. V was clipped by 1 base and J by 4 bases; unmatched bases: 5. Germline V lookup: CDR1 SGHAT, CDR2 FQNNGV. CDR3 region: CASSLARGPVYGYTF. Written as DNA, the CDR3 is TGTGCCAGCAGCTTAGCCAGGGGGCCAGTCTATGGCTACACCTTC.